Each of the 20 T cell receptor beta chains below was sequenced from the same sample in a study of blood T cell repertoires in COVID-19. Repertoires were generated with immunoSEQ multiplex PCR, while TCRdb's copy carries only in-frame clones and drops some. The data show 400,000 to 550,000 clones, nearly 90% seen once. Sequencing was performed on PBMCs or T cells enriched from blood (not recorded which). The receptors stem from a woman between 18 and 29 years old with acute COVID-19.

The rearrangement links TRBV3-1 (or the pseudogene TRBV3-2) to TRBJ2-1; 8 positions match TRBD1. Germline V gene lookup returns CDR1 LGHDT and CDR2 YNNKEL (reference sequence). The CDR3 consists of 15 residues. Losses at the gene ends were 4 bases for V and 4 bases for J; bases not matched to a gene: 6. The CDR3 region is CASSPRQGMYNEQFF. Here the CDR3 DNA reads TGTGCCAGCAGCCCCCGACAGGGGATGTACAATGAGCAGTTCTTC.

The chain recombines TRBV6-6 with TRBJ2-7; 11 bases are shared with TRBD2. The CDR3 consists of 14 residues. After removal of 5 bases from V and 6 bases from J, the junction contained 6 bases not matched to a gene. Germline V CDR1 and CDR2: MNHNY, SVGAGI (reference sequence). DNA for the CDR3: TGTGCCAGCAGTCTTAGCGGGAGGGCCCTCGAGCAGTACTTC. Translation: CASSLSGRALEQYF.

The chain combines TRBV24-1 with TRBJ2-7; tentative D call: TRBD2 (6 bases). The germline V gene encodes CDR1 KGHDR and CDR2 SFDVKD. There are 15 residues in the CDR3. DNA of the CDR3: TGTGCTATAGGGGAAAGCGGGCACAGCTCCTACGAGCAGTACTTC. This encodes CAIGESGHSSYEQYF.

The rearrangement uses TRBV5-8 and TRBJ1-3, with D uncertain. This CDR3 is 13 amino acids long. Germline-derived CDR1 and CDR2 are SGHTS and YDEGEE. V lost 1 base and J 8 bases, leaving 10 bases between the germline ends. The CDR3 DNA sequence: TGTGCCAGCAGCTTGTACCCCGGAGACACCATATATTTT. Its protein is CASSLYPGDTIYF.

The chain recombines TRBV12-3 or TRBV12-4 with TRBJ2-1; the D gene is possibly TRBD1 (5 bases). This CDR3 has 13 amino acids. Trimming cost V 2 bases and J 8 bases, with 10 bases left between them. The CDR3 spells CASSLSGLHEQFF. In DNA, the CDR3 is TGTGCCAGCAGTTTATCAGGGCTCCATGAGCAGTTCTTC.

This clone was seen a single time. V usage is TRBV3-1 (or the pseudogene TRBV3-2) and J usage is TRBJ1-2, with 7 bases lining up with TRBD1. V was clipped by 2 bases and J by 2 bases; unmatched bases: 8. In germline, CDR1 is LGHDT, CDR2 YNNKEL (reference sequence). CDR3 length: 16 amino acids. The CDR3 is CASSQYRQGANYGYTF. In DNA form, the CDR3 reads TGTGCCAGCAGCCAATATAGACAGGGAGCGAACTATGGCTACACCTTC.

This clone appeared a single time. The chain combines TRBV19 with TRBJ1-3; D not resolved. The CDR3 extends over 16 amino acids. CDR1 is LNHDA, CDR2 SQIVND, per germline (reference sequence). Trimming pared 6 bases from V and 0 bases from J, leaving 15 bases between. CDR3 in amino acids: CASSPSGWFSGNTIYF. DNA of the CDR3: TGTGCCAGTAGCCCATCGGGGTGGTTCTCTGGAAACACCATATATTTT.

The chain has TRBV30 and TRBJ1-2, with 7 bases identical to TRBD1. Germline CDR1 and CDR2: GTSNPN and SVGIG (reference sequence). CDR3 length: 13 amino acids. The V segment lost 2 bases and the J segment 8 bases; nucleotides outside the gene matches: 8. The CDR3: CAWSKQGFEGYTF. The DNA for the CDR3 is TGTGCCTGGAGTAAACAGGGGTTTGAGGGCTACACCTTC. The full variable domain, its missing parts supplied by reference TRBV30 and TRBJ1-2, is SQTIHQWPATLVQPVGSPLSLECTVEGTSNPNLYWYRQAAGRGLQLLFYSVGIGQISSEVPQNLSASRPQDRQFILSSKKLLLSDSGFYLCAWSKQGFEGYTFGSGTRLTVV.

This clone showed up just a few times. This chain uses TRBV5-1 with TRBJ1-5; 10 bases fit TRBD1. Trimming cost V 5 bases and J 6 bases; bases outside gene matches: 5. The CDR3 is 14 residues long. Germline lookup yields CDR1 SGHRS and CDR2 YFSETQ. The CDR3 is CASSSGQGSQPQHF. CDR3 DNA: TGCGCCAGCAGTTCGGGACAGGGGAGTCAGCCCCAGCATTTT.

The V gene is TRBV5-1, the J gene TRBJ2-1; TRBD2 is a possible D gene (6 bases). V was cut by 3 bases and J by 4 bases, with 11 bases left in between. The germline V gene encodes CDR1 SGHRS and CDR2 YFSETQ. There are 14 residues in the CDR3. For the CDR3, the DNA is TGCGCCAGCAGCTCCGGGAGCAAATACAATGAGCAGTTCTTC. Protein: CASSSGSKYNEQFF. Using reference TRBV5-1 and TRBJ2-1 for the parts outside the CDR3, the full variable domain is KAGVTQTPRYLIKTRGQQVTLSCSPISGHRSVSWYQQTPGQGLQFLFEYFSETQRNKGNFPGRFSGRQFSNSRSEMNVSTLELGDSALYLCASSSGSKYNEQFFGPGTRLTVL.

The V and J genes are TRBV2 and TRBJ1-5; 8 nucleotides match TRBD1. Germline trimming cut 6 bases from V and 9 bases from J; bases unmatched to any gene: 10. Germline V gene data show CDR1 as SNHLY and CDR2 as FYNNEI. There are 14 residues in the CDR3. CDR3 region: CASRSTGAGGPQHF. The CDR3 DNA reads TGTGCCAGCAGATCGACAGGGGCGGGTGGGCCCCAGCATTTT.

The CDR3 DNA is TGTGCCAGCAGCTTTAAACTGTCCTCCTACGAGCAGTACTTC. Its protein product is CASSFKLSSYEQYF. The chain is built from TRBV7-9 and TRBJ2-7; D remains ambiguous. CDR3 size: 14 residues. Trimming removed 3 bases at V and 0 bases at J, with 9 bases between. Per germline, CDR1 SEHNR and CDR2 FQNEAQ (reference sequence). Full variable domain (rest looked up from reference TRBV7-9 and TRBJ2-7): DTGVSQNPRHKITKRGQNVTFRCDPISEHNRLYWYRQTLGQGPEFLTYFQNEAQLEKSRLLSDRFSAERPKGSFSTLEIQRTEQGDSAMYLCASSFKLSSYEQYFGPGTRLTVT.

The V gene is TRBV4-1, the J gene TRBJ1-5, with no clear D. Germline V gives CDR1 MGHRA, CDR2 YSYEKL. V lost 0 bases and J lost 1, with 10 bases in between. CDR3 size: 16 residues. CDR3 nucleotides: TGCGCCAGCAGCCAAGATGATAGTCGAAGCAATCAGCCCCAGCATTTT. It specifies CASSQDDSRSNQPQHF.

The chain uses TRBV13 and TRBJ1-1; 12 positions match TRBD1. CDR1 and CDR2 (germline): PRHDT, FYEKMQ (reference sequence). Unmatched junction bases numbered 8, after V lost 5 bases and J lost 10 bases. The CDR3 runs to 14 residues. CDR3 DNA sequence: TGTGCCAGCAGCACCGGGACAGGGGGCAGCGGAGCTTTCTTT. Translating gives CASSTGTGGSGAFF.

The J gene is TRBJ1-5, the V gene TRBV28; 8 bases match TRBD1. This CDR3 has 14 amino acids. J was trimmed by 5 bases and V by 6 bases; bases with no gene match: 6. The germline V gene encodes CDR1 MDHEN and CDR2 SYDVKM. CDR3 coding DNA: TGTGCCAGCAGCTGGACAGGGTCGTATCAGCCCCAGCATTTT. This sequence encodes CASSWTGSYQPQHF.

This chain links TRBV3-1 (or the pseudogene TRBV3-2) with TRBJ1-1, with 8 bases that match TRBD1. This CDR3 has 14 residues. The J segment lost 1 base and the V segment lost 7 bases, leaving 5 bases of the junction unmatched. The germline V gene has CDR1 LGHDT and CDR2 YNNKEL (reference sequence). CDR3 residues: CASTGQGKNTEAFF. The DNA for the CDR3 is TGTGCCAGCACAGGACAGGGAAAGAACACTGAAGCTTTCTTT.

The chain couples TRBV5-6 to TRBJ1-4; D gene ambiguous. The CDR3 runs to 13 residues. Trimming took off 4 bases at V and 7 bases at J, with 11 bases between the two ends. Germline values: CDR1 SGHDT, CDR2 YYEEEE. CDR3 bases: TGTGCCAGCAGCGCGGGCATTCGTGAAAAACTGTTTTTT. Amino acid sequence: CASSAGIREKLFF.

In its sample, this clone was seen once. The rearrangement joins TRBV14 to TRBJ1-1, with 7 bases aligning to TRBD1. CDR3 length equals 14 residues. Germline loops: CDR1 SGHDN, CDR2 FVKESK. J lost 2 bases, V lost 4 bases, and 4 bases had no gene match. CDR3 bases: TGTGCCAGCAGCCTCGGGACAGCAAACACTGAAGCTTTCTTT. Translation gives CASSLGTANTEAFF.

V is TRBV4-1 and J is TRBJ2-7, with TRBD1 matching 9 bases. Trimming removed 2 bases from V and 6 bases from J; junction bases left unmatched: 5. This CDR3 is built from 14 residues. Per germline, CDR1 MGHRA and CDR2 YSYEKL. CDR3: CASSQLTGGAEQYF. The CDR3 DNA reads TGCGCCAGCAGCCAATTGACAGGGGGAGCCGAGCAGTACTTC.

This clone was counted a few times. The chain uses TRBV2 and TRBJ1-2; possibly TRBD1 for D (5 bases). The CDR3 has 12 amino acids. Germline V gene data show CDR1 as SNHLY and CDR2 as FYNNEI. The ends were cut back, 9 bases at V and 7 bases at J, with 15 bases in the middle. The CDR3 DNA follows: TGTGCCAGAAGGGGAGGGGTTGGTGGCTACACCTTC. Amino acid sequence: CARRGGVGGYTF.